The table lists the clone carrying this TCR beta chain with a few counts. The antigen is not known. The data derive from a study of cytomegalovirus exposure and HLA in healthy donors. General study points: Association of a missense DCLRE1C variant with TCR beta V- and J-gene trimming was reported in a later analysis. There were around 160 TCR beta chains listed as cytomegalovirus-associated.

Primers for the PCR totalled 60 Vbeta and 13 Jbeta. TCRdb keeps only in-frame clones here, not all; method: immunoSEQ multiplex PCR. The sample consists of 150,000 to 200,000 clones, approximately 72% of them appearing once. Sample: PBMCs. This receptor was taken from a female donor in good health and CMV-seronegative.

CDR3 coding DNA: TGTGCCAGCAGCCATCCCGCCTCTAGCGGGGGTTACGAGCAGTACTTC. Protein product: CASSHPASSGGYEQYF. J is TRBJ2-7 and V is TRBV4-2; 10 bases line up with TRBD2. This CDR3 is built from 16 residues. V gave up 3 bases and J gave up 4 bases; unmatched junction bases: 9. The germline V gene has CDR1 LGHNA and CDR2 YNFKEQ.